This T cell receptor (beta chain) was documented in a study of blood T cells in healthy people across ages. Findings and caveats of the study: Across samples, TCR beta diversity tracked strongly with naive T cell percentage. Observed TCR beta diversity per million T cells went down as age went up. This fall followed a roughly linear course with age.

Sample-barcoded 5' priming and a J-beta primer mix drove a second PCR of about 7 to 12 cycles. TCRdb itself ran the 5' RACE reads through MiXCR, one entry per CDR3 protein. The sample lists 790,000 or so distinct CDR3 sequences; about 45% were seen once. V trimming: 6 bases; J trimming: 1 base; junction bases outside the gene matches: 4. The CDR3 consists of 14 residues. Each donor gave approximately 9.7 milliliters of peripheral blood. No fewer than 7 million PBMCs went into each sample. This clonotype was counted between two and nine times. Its antigen is undetermined. This may stem from a read error, because a much larger clone lies one nucleotide away.

This clonotype was obtained from a man aged 80 or over in good health. The sequenced sample was blood. This chain uses TRBV12-3 or TRBV12-4 with TRBJ2-3; 7 nucleotides agree with TRBD2. The CDR3 sequence: CASRVGGGTDTQYF. The CDR3 nucleotides read TGTGCCAGCAGGGTGGGAGGGGGCACAGATACGCAGTATTTT.